This T cell receptor (beta chain) was recorded in a study of blood T cell repertoires in COVID-19. Germline CDR1 and CDR2: LGHNA and YNFKEQ. The CDR3 is 16 residues long. The trim removed 0 bases at V and 7 bases at J, leaving 9 bases unmatched. How the authors handled the data: Scientists estimated how many nucleated cells there were by amplifying reference gene primers. Assay used: immunoSEQ multiplex PCR; TCRdb lists only in-frame clones, some missing. V and J calls and clone size are given by that table; D and trimming were obtained from the DNA. The table records approximately 70,000 clones, 70% to 80% of them present only once. This clone was seen many times.

The receptor's source is a man between 60 and 70 years old with active or convalescent COVID-19. Sequencing used peripheral blood. The chain is built from TRBV4-2 and TRBJ1-5, with TRBD1 matching 7 bases. The CDR3 sequence is CASSQDVAQGMQPQHF. CDR3 coding DNA: TGTGCCAGCAGCCAAGACGTAGCACAGGGGATGCAGCCCCAGCATTTT.